One and the same sample provided the 18 T cell receptor beta chains below, sequenced in a study of Tregs in tolerant kidney transplant recipients. Only in-frame clones appear in the TCRdb table, and some are missing; sequencing was by immunoSEQ multiplex PCR. The sample contains 80,000 to 90,000 clones, roughly 92% of which appear only once. The material sequenced was CD8+ T cells from blood. The origin of the receptors is a human donor in good health.

The chain is built from TRBV5-1 and TRBJ2-1, with a possible D match to TRBD2 (5 bases). V gave up 1 base and J gave up 0 bases, with 11 bases separating them. Looked up from germline, CDR1 is SGHRS and CDR2 is YFSETQ. The CDR3 loop spans 16 amino acids. The CDR3 region has the DNA TGCGCCAGCAGCTTGTTTAGCGCAAACTCCTACAATGAGCAGTTCTTC. Its translation: CASSLFSANSYNEQFF.

The chain has TRBV27 and TRBJ2-7; D may match TRBD1 or TRBD2 (5 bases each). Germline V gives CDR1 MNHEY, CDR2 SMNVEV (reference sequence). This CDR3 is built from 13 residues. V lost 10 bases and J lost 6, with 19 bases in between. The DNA for the CDR3 is TGTGCCACTTCGGACTGGGACGAGGGCGAGCAGTACTTC. It encodes CATSDWDEGEQYF.

The chain combines TRBV4-2 with TRBJ2-1; 7 bases map to TRBD2. V was clipped by 1 base and J by 0 bases; unmatched bases: 18. The CDR3 contains 21 residues. CDR1 and CDR2 (germline): LGHNA, YNFKEQ. The CDR3 here is CASSQVSHPGLAVISYNEQFF. In DNA, the CDR3 is TGTGCCAGCAGCCAAGTCTCCCATCCGGGGCTAGCGGTGATCTCCTACAATGAGCAGTTCTTC.

The gene calls are TRBV27 and TRBJ1-2, with D uncertain. The CDR3 is made up of 13 amino acids. V was trimmed by 8 bases and J by 4 bases, leaving 14 bases between them. In germline, CDR1 is MNHEY, CDR2 SMNVEV (reference sequence). CDR3 in amino acids: CASSRANGYGYTF. Here the CDR3 DNA reads TGTGCCAGCTCACGGGCCAACGGCTATGGCTACACCTTC.

The genes are TRBV2 and TRBJ1-2; D unclear. The CDR3 contains 14 residues. V was clipped by 6 bases and J by 0 bases, with 11 bases between them. From germline, CDR1 is SNHLY and CDR2 FYNNEI. The CDR3 bases are TGTGCCAGCAGGCCTGAGAGGGCTAACTATGGCTACACCTTC. Translating gives CASRPERANYGYTF.

This chain uses TRBV5-6 with TRBJ1-5, with TRBD1 identical over 11 bases. The CDR3 runs 16 residues. With 0 bases clipped from V and 11 bases from J, the junction kept 10 bases outside the gene matches. CDR1 is SGHDT, CDR2 YYEEEE, per germline. For the CDR3, the DNA is TGTGCCAGCAGCTTGGATCCCGGGACAGGGGGTGTCGCCCAGCATTTT. Amino acids: CASSLDPGTGGVAQHF.

The CDR3: CASSTPNRDEQYF. The CDR3 DNA is TGTGCCAGCAGCACCCCTAACAGGGACGAGCAGTACTTC. V is TRBV7-9 and J is TRBJ2-7; possible D gene TRBD1, 6 bases. Germline V gene sequence: CDR1 SEHNR, CDR2 FQNEAQ (reference sequence). The length of the CDR3 is 13 residues. The V end was cut by 5 bases, the J end by 5 bases, with 13 bases between. The full variable domain, completed using reference TRBV7-9 and TRBJ2-7, is DTGVSQNPRHKITKRGQNVTFRCDPISEHNRLYWYRQTLGQGPEFLTYFQNEAQLEKSRLLSDRFSAERPKGSFSTLEIQRTEQGDSAMYLCASSTPNRDEQYFGPGTRLTVT.

This rearrangement joins TRBV6-6 to TRBJ1-2; D perhaps matches TRBD1 (6 bases). Germline assignment: CDR1 MNHNY and CDR2 SVGAGI (reference sequence). CDR3 length equals 13 residues. V lost 8 bases and J 6 bases, leaving 16 bases between the germline ends. The CDR3 coding sequence is TGTGCCAGCGGACCCCGGACAGCCCATGGCTACACCTTC. As protein: CASGPRTAHGYTF.

This clone was observed once. The V gene is TRBV2, the J gene TRBJ2-7; D is undetermined. Germline V gene lookup returns CDR1 SNHLY and CDR2 FYNNEI. Trimming took 10 bases from V and 0 from J, leaving 10 bases between them. This CDR3 is built from 12 residues. As DNA, the CDR3 is TGTGCCATGCTAGAAAGCTCCTACGAGCAGTACTTC. Amino acids: CAMLESSYEQYF.

The chain links TRBV6-5 to TRBJ1-2; no firm D call. Trimming pared 5 bases from V and 5 bases from J, leaving 15 bases between. Germline-derived CDR1 and CDR2 are MNHEY and SVGAGI. This CDR3 comprises 14 residues. The CDR3 DNA is TGTGCCAGCAGTCCAACGGCAGCGCTGTATGGCTACACCTTC. It codes for CASSPTAALYGYTF.

This chain links TRBV5-8 with TRBJ2-1; perhaps TRBD1 as D (5 bases). The CDR3 is 12 residues long. Germline V gives CDR1 SGHTS, CDR2 YDEGEE. V was clipped by 4 bases and J by 4 bases, with 6 bases between them. The CDR3 DNA sequence: TGTGCCAGCAGCGCAGGGTACAATGAGCAGTTCTTC. Amino acid sequence: CASSAGYNEQFF.

This clone has just one count. The CDR3, as DNA: TGTGCCAGCAGTTGGGACCCGGGGACCGGGGAGCTGTTTTTT. Amino acids: CASSWDPGTGELFF. The chain combines TRBV27 with TRBJ2-2; possibly TRBD1 or TRBD2 for D (5 bases each). CDR3 size: 14 residues. Germline values: CDR1 MNHEY, CDR2 SMNVEV (reference sequence). V shed 4 bases and J shed 5 bases, with 11 bases lying between them.

For the CDR3, the DNA is TGCGCCAGCAGCCATTCAGCCGGGGAGCTGTTTTTT. Its translation: CASSHSAGELFF. V and J are TRBV5-1 and TRBJ2-2; D gene unclear. This CDR3 comprises 12 residues. Trimming left V 4 bases short and J 6 bases short, with 7 bases between. Germline V lookup: CDR1 SGHRS, CDR2 YFSETQ.

The rearrangement uses TRBV4-1 and TRBJ1-6; D is ambiguous. V was clipped by 3 bases and J by 6 bases, with 12 bases between them. From germline, CDR1 is MGHRA and CDR2 YSYEKL. This CDR3 has 15 amino acids. The CDR3, as DNA: TGCGCCAGCAGCCAGTCAGAGATATTTAATTCACCCCTCCACTTT. This encodes CASSQSEIFNSPLHF.

The chain is built from TRBV10-3 and TRBJ2-7, with D possibly TRBD1 on 6 matching bases. Germline loops: CDR1 ENHRY, CDR2 SYGVKD. V dropped 5 bases and J dropped 5 bases, with 16 bases sitting between them. The CDR3 runs 14 residues. The CDR3: CAISPNRVWDEQYF. The CDR3 DNA is TGTGCCATCAGTCCTAACAGGGTATGGGACGAGCAGTACTTC.

This clone was counted a few times. The chain uses TRBV9 and TRBJ1-5, with unresolved D. V lost 2 bases and J lost 2, with 2 bases in between. The CDR3 sequence is 12 residues long. CDR1 and CDR2 (germline): SGDLS, YYNGEE. CDR3: CASSVGNQPQHF. DNA for the CDR3: TGTGCCAGCAGCGTGGGCAATCAGCCCCAGCATTTT.

The chain employs TRBV7-9 and TRBJ1-2, with TRBD1 matching over 7 bases. The CDR3 runs 14 residues. J was trimmed by 4 bases and V by 4 bases; bases with no gene match: 6. The germline gives CDR1 SEHNR, CDR2 FQNEAQ (reference sequence). CDR3 sequence reads: CASSSPGTAYGYTF. CDR3 nucleotide sequence: TGTGCCAGCAGCTCCCCCGGGACAGCCTATGGCTACACCTTC.

The chain links TRBV6-5 to TRBJ2-5, with D possibly matching TRBD1 (6 bases). V was pared by 4 bases and J by 6 bases, with 18 bases between. The CDR3 spans 15 residues. Per germline, CDR1 MNHEY and CDR2 SVGAGI. CDR3 region: CASSSGQSWVKTQYF. CDR3 sequence (DNA): TGTGCCAGCAGTTCCGGACAGTCTTGGGTAAAGACCCAGTACTTC.